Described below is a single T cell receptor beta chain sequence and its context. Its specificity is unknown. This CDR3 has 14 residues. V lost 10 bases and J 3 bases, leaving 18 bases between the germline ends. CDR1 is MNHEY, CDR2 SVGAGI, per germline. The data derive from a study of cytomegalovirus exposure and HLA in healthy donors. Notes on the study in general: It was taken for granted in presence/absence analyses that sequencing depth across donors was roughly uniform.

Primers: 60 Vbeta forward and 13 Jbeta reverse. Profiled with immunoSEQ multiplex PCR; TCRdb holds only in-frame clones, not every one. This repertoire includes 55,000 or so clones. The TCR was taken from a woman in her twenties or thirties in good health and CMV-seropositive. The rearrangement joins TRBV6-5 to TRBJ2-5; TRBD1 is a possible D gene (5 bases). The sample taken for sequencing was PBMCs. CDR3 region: CANSSLTDKETQYF. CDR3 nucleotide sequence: TGTGCCAACAGCTCCCTGACAGATAAAGAGACCCAGTACTTC.